This paragraph covers one T cell receptor (beta chain) sequence. The sample comes from a study of shared clonotypes between healthy human individuals. At the level of the study: Donors had three CD4 naive, three CD4 memory, two CD8 naive and one CD8 memory plate apiece.

This CDR3 has 11 amino acids. The V gene lost 6 bases and the J gene lost 6 bases, with 11 bases spanning the gap. The germline V gene encodes CDR1 SQVTM and CDR2 ANQGSEA. Repertoires were generated with immunoSEQ multiplex PCR, while TCRdb's copy carries only in-frame clones and drops some. The table lists around 2.1 million clones, about 92% of them singletons. Naive CD8 populations comprised CD45RO-negative cells positively selected for CCR7, excluding terminally differentiated effector memory CD45RA+ cells. Sequences were obtained from naive CD8+ T cells from PBMCs. This clonotype was obtained from a man between 18 and 29 years old in good health. Some clones in this sample may be carry-over from other donors' samples. The rearrangement uses TRBV29-1 and TRBJ1-1; no clear D gene. CDR3 protein: CSVKFTAEAFF. CDR3 DNA: TGCAGCGTAAAATTTACAGCTGAAGCTTTCTTT.